One T cell receptor (beta chain) is described in this entry. As yet, its antigen is unknown. In making TCR beta libraries, quantitative 5'-RACE with molecular barcodes was used. TCRdb analysed the 5' RACE reads with MiXCR anew, one entry per CDR3 protein. Among some 350,000 distinct CDR3 sequences, roughly 14% were seen once, and the ten largest hold roughly 0.99%. CDR1 LNHNV and CDR2 YYDKDF come from the germline V gene (reference sequence). Trimming removed 1 base from V and 7 bases from J; junction bases left unmatched: 7. The CDR3 covers 16 residues. The data originate from a study of CD8 T cells in ankylosing spondylitis. Study-wide results and limits: With a CD8+ phenotype, disease-linked clones were relatively rare in peripheral blood. Enrichment of disease-linked clones was reportedly significant in matched ankylosing spondylitis synovial fluid. Apparently characteristic of ankylosing spondylitis blood was a TCR beta motif (fewer than 10 highly homologous variants).

The genes are TRBV15 and TRBJ2-3; 11 nucleotides line up with TRBD2. The sequenced sample consisted of blood, either unsorted or a sorted T cell fraction (not recorded which). This clonotype was sampled from a male donor with ankylosing spondylitis or in good health (not recorded which). The CDR3 bases are TGTGCCACCAGCAGAGTTAAGACTAGCGGGGCAAATACGCAGTATTTT. Its translation is CATSRVKTSGANTQYF.